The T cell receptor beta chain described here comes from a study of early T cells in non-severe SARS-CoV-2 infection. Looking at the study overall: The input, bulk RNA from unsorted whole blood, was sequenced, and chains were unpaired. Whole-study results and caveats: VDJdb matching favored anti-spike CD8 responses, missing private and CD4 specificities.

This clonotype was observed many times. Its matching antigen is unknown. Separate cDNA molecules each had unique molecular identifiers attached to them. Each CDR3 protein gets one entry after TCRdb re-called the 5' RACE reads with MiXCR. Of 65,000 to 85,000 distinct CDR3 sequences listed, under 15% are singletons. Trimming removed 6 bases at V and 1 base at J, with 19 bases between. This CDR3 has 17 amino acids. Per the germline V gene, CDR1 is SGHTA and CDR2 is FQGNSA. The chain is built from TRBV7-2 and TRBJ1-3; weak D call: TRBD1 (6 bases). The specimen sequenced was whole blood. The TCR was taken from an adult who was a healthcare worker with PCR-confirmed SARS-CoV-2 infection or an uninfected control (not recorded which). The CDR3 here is CASRPQGSLPSGNTIYF. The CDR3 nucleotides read TGTGCCAGCAGGCCACAGGGATCTCTGCCGTCTGGAAACACCATATATTTT.